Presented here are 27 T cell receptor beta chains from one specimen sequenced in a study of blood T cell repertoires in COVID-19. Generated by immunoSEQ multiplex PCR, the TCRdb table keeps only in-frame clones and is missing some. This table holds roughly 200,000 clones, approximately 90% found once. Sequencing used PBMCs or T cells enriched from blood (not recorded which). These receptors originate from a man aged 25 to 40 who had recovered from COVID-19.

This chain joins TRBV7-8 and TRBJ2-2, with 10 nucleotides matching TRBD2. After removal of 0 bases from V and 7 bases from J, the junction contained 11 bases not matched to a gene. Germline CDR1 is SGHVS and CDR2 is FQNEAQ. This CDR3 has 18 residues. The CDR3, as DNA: TGTGCCAGCAGCTTAGCGATGGCTAGCGGGAGAAGGGGCGGGGAGCTGTTTTTT. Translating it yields CASSLAMASGRRGGELFF.

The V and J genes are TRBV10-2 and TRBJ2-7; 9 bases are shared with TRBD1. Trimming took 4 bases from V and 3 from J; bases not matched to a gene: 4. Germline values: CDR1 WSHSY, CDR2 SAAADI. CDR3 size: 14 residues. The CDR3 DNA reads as TGCGCCAGCAGTGGGGACAGGGAGTACTACGAGCAGTACTTC. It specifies CASSGDREYYEQYF.

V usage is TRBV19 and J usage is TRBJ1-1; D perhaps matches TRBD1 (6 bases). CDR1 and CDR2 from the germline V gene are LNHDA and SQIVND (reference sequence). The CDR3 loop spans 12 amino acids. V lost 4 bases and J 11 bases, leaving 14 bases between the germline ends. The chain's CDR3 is CASSTPQGMAFF. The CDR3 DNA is TGTGCCAGTAGTACCCCACAGGGAATGGCTTTCTTT.

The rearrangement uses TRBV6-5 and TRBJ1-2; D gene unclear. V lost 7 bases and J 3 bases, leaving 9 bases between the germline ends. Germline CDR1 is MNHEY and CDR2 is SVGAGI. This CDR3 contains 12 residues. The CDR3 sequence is CASKIGDYGYTF. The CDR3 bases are TGTGCCAGCAAGATCGGGGACTATGGCTACACCTTC.

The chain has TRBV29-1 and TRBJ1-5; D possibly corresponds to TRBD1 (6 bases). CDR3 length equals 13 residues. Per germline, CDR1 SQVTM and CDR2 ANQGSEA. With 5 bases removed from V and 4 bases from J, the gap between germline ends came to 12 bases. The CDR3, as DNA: TGCAGCGTTAAGCGGGGGGCAAATCAGCCCCAGCATTTT. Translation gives CSVKRGANQPQHF.

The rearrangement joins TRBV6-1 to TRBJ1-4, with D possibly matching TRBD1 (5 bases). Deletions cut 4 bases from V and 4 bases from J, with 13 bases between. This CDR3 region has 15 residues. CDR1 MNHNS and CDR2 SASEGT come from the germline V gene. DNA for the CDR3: TGTGCCAGCAGTGCCCTGGGGCCGGTTAATGAAAAACTGTTTTTT. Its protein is CASSALGPVNEKLFF.

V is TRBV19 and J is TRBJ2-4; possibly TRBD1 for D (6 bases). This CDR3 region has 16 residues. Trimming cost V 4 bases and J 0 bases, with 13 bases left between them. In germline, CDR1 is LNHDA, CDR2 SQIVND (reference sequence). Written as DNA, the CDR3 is TGTGCCAGTAGTACCGGACAGACGTTAGCCAAAAACATTCAGTACTTC. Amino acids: CASSTGQTLAKNIQYF.

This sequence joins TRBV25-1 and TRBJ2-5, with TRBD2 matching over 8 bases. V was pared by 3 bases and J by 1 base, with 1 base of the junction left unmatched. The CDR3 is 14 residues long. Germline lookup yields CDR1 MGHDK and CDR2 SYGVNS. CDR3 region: CASSDSGVQETQYF. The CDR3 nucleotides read TGTGCCAGCAGTGATAGCGGGGTCCAAGAGACCCAGTACTTC.

CDR3 residues: CASSQRVAETQYF. The DNA for the CDR3 is TGTGCCAGCAGCCAACGGGTGGCGGAGACCCAGTACTTC. The chain employs TRBV4-2 and TRBJ2-5, with no clear D. Germline V gives CDR1 LGHNA, CDR2 YNFKEQ. CDR3 length equals 13 residues. The V end was cut by 2 bases, the J end by 5 bases, with 9 bases between.

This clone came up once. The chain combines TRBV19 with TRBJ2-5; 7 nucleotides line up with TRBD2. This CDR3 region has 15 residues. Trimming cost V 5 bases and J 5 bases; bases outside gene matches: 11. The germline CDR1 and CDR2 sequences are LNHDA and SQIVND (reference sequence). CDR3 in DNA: TGTGCCAGTAGTGCCCGGGGGGTTGGTTCGGAGACCCAGTACTTC. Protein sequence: CASSARGVGSETQYF.

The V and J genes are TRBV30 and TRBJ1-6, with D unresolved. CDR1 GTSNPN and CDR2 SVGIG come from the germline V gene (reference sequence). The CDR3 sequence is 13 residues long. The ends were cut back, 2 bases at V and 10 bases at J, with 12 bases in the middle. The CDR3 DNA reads TGTGCCTGGAGTCCCCCCGGACTCTCACCCCTCCACTTT. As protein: CAWSPPGLSPLHF.

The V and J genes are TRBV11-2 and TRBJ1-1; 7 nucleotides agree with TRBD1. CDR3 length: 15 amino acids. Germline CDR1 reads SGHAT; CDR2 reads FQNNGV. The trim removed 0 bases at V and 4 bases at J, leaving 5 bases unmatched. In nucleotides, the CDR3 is TGTGCCAGCAGCTTAGATAAACAGGGGAGCACTGAAGCTTTCTTT. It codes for CASSLDKQGSTEAFF.

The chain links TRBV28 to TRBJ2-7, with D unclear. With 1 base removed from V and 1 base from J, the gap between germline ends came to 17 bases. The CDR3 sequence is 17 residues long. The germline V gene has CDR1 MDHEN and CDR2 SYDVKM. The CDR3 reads CASSLSLVAVASYEQYF. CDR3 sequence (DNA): TGTGCCAGCAGTTTATCCCTCGTCGCGGTTGCGTCCTACGAGCAGTACTTC.

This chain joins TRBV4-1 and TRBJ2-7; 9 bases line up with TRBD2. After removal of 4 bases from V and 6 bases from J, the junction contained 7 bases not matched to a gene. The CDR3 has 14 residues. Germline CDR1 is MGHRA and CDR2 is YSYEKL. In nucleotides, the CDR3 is TGCGCCAGCAGCCTCCCTGGCGGGGGGGGCGAGCAGTACTTC. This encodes CASSLPGGGGEQYF.

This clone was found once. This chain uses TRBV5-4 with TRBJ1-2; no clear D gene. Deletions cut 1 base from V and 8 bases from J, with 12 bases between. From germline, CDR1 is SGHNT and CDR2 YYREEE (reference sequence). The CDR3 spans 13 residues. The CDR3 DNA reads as TGTGCCAGCAGCTTGTTCGGCGGCGGCGGCTACACCTTC. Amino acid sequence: CASSLFGGGGYTF.

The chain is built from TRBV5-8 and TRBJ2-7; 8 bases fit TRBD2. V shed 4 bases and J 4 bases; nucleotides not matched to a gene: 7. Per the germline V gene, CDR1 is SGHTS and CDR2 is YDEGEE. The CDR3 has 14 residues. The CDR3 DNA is TGTGCCAGCAGCCCGGGAGGGGTTATGTACGAGCAGTACTTC. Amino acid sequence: CASSPGGVMYEQYF.

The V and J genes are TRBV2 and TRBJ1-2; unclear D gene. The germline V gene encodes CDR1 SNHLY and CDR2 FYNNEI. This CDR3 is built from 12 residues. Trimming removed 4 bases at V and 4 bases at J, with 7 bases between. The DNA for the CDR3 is TGTGCCAGCAGTGTCGACATCTATGGCTACACCTTC. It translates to CASSVDIYGYTF.

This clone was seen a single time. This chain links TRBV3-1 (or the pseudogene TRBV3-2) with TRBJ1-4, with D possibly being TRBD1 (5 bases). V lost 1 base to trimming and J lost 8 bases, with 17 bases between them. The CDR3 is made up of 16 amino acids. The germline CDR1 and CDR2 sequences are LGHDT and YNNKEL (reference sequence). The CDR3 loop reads CASSQVFGGIWEKLFF. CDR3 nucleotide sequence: TGTGCCAGCAGCCAAGTGTTCGGGGGGATATGGGAAAAACTGTTTTTT.

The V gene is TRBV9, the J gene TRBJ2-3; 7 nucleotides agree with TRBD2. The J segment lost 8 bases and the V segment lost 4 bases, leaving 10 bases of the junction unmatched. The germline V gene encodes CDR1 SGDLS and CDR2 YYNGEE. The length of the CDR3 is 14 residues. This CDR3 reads CASSYTRAGATQYF. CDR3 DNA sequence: TGTGCCAGCAGCTATACAAGGGCGGGAGCTACGCAGTATTTT.

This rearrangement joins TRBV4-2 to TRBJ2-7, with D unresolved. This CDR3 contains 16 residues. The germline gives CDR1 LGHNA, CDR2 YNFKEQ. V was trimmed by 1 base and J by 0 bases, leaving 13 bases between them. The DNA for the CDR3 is TGTGCCAGCAGCCAAGGTGACGGCGGTAGCTCCTACGAGCAGTACTTC. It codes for CASSQGDGGSSYEQYF.

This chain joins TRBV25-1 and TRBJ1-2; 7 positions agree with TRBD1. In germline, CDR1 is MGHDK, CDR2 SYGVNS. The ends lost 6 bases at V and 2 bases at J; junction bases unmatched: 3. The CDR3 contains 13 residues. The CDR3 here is CASSQGQNYGYTF. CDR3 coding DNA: TGTGCCAGCAGCCAGGGACAGAACTATGGCTACACCTTC.

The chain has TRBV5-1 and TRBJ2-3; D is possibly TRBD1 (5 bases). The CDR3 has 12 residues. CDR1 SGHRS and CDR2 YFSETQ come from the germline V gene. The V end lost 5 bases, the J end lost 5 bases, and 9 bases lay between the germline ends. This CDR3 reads CASSSGLDTQYF. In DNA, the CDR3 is TGCGCCAGCAGTTCAGGGTTAGATACGCAGTATTTT.

The CDR3 DNA is TGCAGCGTGACGGACAGGGACTCAGATACGCAGTATTTT. Encoded protein: CSVTDRDSDTQYF. The V call is TRBV29-1, the J call TRBJ2-3; 8 bases are a match to TRBD1. The CDR3 totals 13 residues. J gave up 4 bases and V 6 bases, and 6 bases lay outside the gene matches. Germline V gene data show CDR1 as SQVTM and CDR2 as ANQGSEA.

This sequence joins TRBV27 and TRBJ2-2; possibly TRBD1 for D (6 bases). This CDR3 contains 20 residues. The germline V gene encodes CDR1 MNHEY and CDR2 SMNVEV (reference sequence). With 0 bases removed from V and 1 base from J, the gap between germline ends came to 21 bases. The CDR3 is CASSLSILTRWTENTGELFF. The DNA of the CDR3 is TGTGCCAGCAGTTTATCCATCCTTACTCGGTGGACAGAGAACACCGGGGAGCTGTTTTTT.

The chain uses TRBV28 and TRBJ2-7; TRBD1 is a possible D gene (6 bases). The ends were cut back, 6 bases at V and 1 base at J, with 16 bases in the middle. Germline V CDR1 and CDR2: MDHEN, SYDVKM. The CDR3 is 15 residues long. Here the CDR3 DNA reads TGTGCCAGCAGAGCCCTTCAGGGGATATCCTACGAGCAGTACTTC. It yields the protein CASRALQGISYEQYF.

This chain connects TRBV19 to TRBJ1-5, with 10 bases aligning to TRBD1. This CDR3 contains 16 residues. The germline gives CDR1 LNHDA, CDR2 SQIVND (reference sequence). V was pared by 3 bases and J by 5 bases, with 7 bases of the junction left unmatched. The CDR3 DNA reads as TGTGCCAGTAGTATCGGACAGGGGGTTATGTATCAGCCCCAGCATTTT. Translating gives CASSIGQGVMYQPQHF.

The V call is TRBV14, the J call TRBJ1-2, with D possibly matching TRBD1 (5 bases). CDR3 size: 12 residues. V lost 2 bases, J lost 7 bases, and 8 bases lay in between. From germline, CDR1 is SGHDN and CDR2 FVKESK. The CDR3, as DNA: TGTGCCAGCAGCCAACCCGGGGGTGGCTACACCTTC. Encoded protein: CASSQPGGGYTF.